This T cell receptor (beta chain) was recovered during a study of blood T cells in healthy people across ages. CDR1 is DFQATT, CDR2 SNEGSKA, per germline (reference sequence). The ends were cut back, 5 bases at V and 6 bases at J, with 8 bases in the middle. The CDR3 is made up of 11 amino acids. Note on this clonotype: No antigen is known for it.

The second PCR ran about 6 to 11 cycles with a sample-barcoded 5' primer and J-beta primers. TCRdb ran MiXCR on the 5' RACE reads and lists one entry per CDR3 protein. The sample includes hundreds of thousands of distinct CDR3 sequences, roughly 58% of them seen just once. Drawn from each donor were ten milliliters of peripheral blood. The authors extracted at least 5.5 micrograms of total RNA per sample. Study-wide results and caveats: With age, beta diversity per million T cells declined roughly linearly, significantly by approximately 40.

The TCR was taken from a man aged 55 to 69 in good health. The V call is TRBV20-1, the J call TRBJ2-1, with D tentatively TRBD2 (6 bases). Sequenced sample: blood. The DNA of the CDR3 is TGCAGTGCTTATAGCGGCAATGAGCAGTTCTTC. Translating gives CSAYSGNEQFF.